Listed below are T cell receptor beta chains from one sample, sequenced in a study of technical replicates of blood from a few donors. Produced via immunoSEQ multiplex PCR; TCRdb's table is partial and in-frame only. The repertoire holds over 50,000 clones, with roughly 97% as singletons. The specimen sequenced was T cells isolated from PBMCs. These receptor sequences come from a human donor in good health. CDR3s include the opening cysteine and the closing phenylalanine or tryptophan. D genes are given only for firm matches. Clone size appears in some rows only: once, few, many, or a class for an expanded clone.

TRBV19	TRBJ2-7	-	-	TGTGCCAGTAGTCCAGACAGGACCTACGAGCAGTACTTC	CASSPDRTYEQYF
TRBV5-1	TRBJ2-7	-	-	TGCGCCAGCAGCCAAGGACAGACCTACTCCTACGAGCAGTACTTC	CASSQGQTYSYEQYF
TRBV6-1	TRBJ2-7	-	-	TGTGCCAGCAGGACGAGACTAAACGAGATTCAACCGTACTTC	CASRTRLNEIQPYF
TRBV7-7	TRBJ2-5	-	-	TGTGCTAGCAGCTTAGTGGGGCCACAAGAGACCCAGTACTTC	CASSLVGPQETQYF
TRBV28	TRBJ2-1	-	TRBD1	TGTGCCAGCAGTCCTATTACAGGGGGCCGAGGCAATGAGCAGTTCTTC	CASSPITGGRGNEQFF
TRBV6-1	TRBJ2-2	-	-	TGTGCCAGCAGTGCCCAAGGGGGGGTGCTTGGGCAGCTGTTTTTT	CASSAQGGVLGQLFF
TRBV5-4	TRBJ1-1	-	-	TGTGCCAGCAGCTTTCTTCTGAACACTGAAGCTTTCTTT	CASSFLLNTEAFF
TRBV27	TRBJ1-2	-	-	TGTGCCAGCAGTTTAAACTCGGGCTATGGCTACACCTTC	CASSLNSGYGYTF
TRBV10-1	TRBJ1-1	once	-	TGCGCCAGCAGTGGGGGGGGTGACGAAGCTTTCTTT	CASSGGGDEAFF
TRBV2	TRBJ1-1	-	-	TGTGCCAGCAGTGAAGCGAGACATTTGATGAACACTGAAGCTTTCTTT	CASSEARHLMNTEAFF
TRBV30	TRBJ2-2	-	-	TGTGCTCGACAATTCACCGGGGAGCTGTTTTTT	CARQFTGELFF
TRBV5-1	TRBJ2-3	-	TRBD2	TGCGCCAGCAGCTTCTCTAGCGGGGGGGATACGCAGTATTTT	CASSFSSGGDTQYF
TRBV6-5	TRBJ1-1	few	TRBD1	TGTGCCAGCAGTCAGACCGGGACAGGTTTCGCTGAAGCTTTCTTT	CASSQTGTGFAEAFF
TRBV7-6	TRBJ1-5	-	TRBD1	TGTGCCAGCAGTCCCCAGGGGGTGCTGAATCAGCCCCAGCATTTT	CASSPQGVLNQPQHF
TRBV7-2	TRBJ1-2	-	-	TGTGCCAGCAGCCCAGGGCACTATGGCTACACCTTC	CASSPGHYGYTF
TRBV6-6	TRBJ1-5	-	TRBD1	TGTGCCAGCAGCCAAAGACAGGGTGATAGCAATCAGCCCCAGCATTTT	CASSQRQGDSNQPQHF
TRBV25-1	TRBJ2-1	-	TRBD1	TGTGCCAGCAGCCCAAGGGCAGGGGGACCAGACAATGAGCAGTTCTTC	CASSPRAGGPDNEQFF
TRBV5-1	TRBJ2-1	-	TRBD1	TGCGCCAGCAGCTATCGGGACAGGCACAATGAGCAGTTCTTC	CASSYRDRHNEQFF
TRBV27	TRBJ1-2	-	TRBD1	TGTGCCAGCAGTTCCGTCGGACAGGGCGACGGCTACACCTTC	CASSSVGQGDGYTF
TRBV12-5	TRBJ2-7	-	-	TGTGGTAGTAGGGACAACTCCTACGAGCAGTACTTC	CGSRDNSYEQYF
TRBV11-2	TRBJ2-7	-	TRBD2	TGTGCCAGCAGCGTAGATCGGGGGACTAGTAGACGGATGAACTTC	CASSVDRGTSRRMNF
TRBV4-1	TRBJ1-2	-	-	TGCGCCAGCAGCCAAGGTGGAGGGAAGTTTGGCTATGGCTACACCTTC	CASSQGGGKFGYGYTF
TRBV30	TRBJ1-1	-	-	TGTGCCTGGATGCCCAGGGCGGCCATGAACACTGAAGCTTTCTTT	CAWMPRAAMNTEAFF
TRBV9	TRBJ2-7	-	TRBD2	TGTGCCAGCAGCGGACTAGCGGGGGCCTACGAGCAGTACTTC	CASSGLAGAYEQYF
TRBV5-8	TRBJ2-7	-	-	TGTGCCAGCAGCAGGGGCCCGTCCGTCCCCTACGAGCAGTACTTC	CASSRGPSVPYEQYF
TRBV16	TRBJ2-7	once	TRBD2	TGTGCCAGCAGCCATTTACCGGGGGGTTGGGAGTCCTACGAGCAGTACTTC	CASSHLPGGWESYEQYF
TRBV6-5	TRBJ2-1	-	-	TGTGCCAGCAGTTCCGGGAGTTACCGTGAGCAGTTCTTC	CASSSGSYREQFF
TRBV11-2	TRBJ1-1	-	-	TGTGCCAGCACCGAGATCCAGGGGTACACTGAAGCTTTCTTT	CASTEIQGYTEAFF
TRBV4-1	TRBJ2-3	-	-	TGCGCCAGCAGCCAAGATACGGCGGGGGGGACAGGACCAAGCACAGATACGCAGTATTTT	CASSQDTAGGTGPSTDTQYF
TRBV28	TRBJ2-7	-	-	TGTGCCAGCAGTAACGACAGGAACCTACGGAAGCAGTACTTC	CASSNDRNLRKQYF
TRBV27	TRBJ1-2	-	TRBD1	TGTGCCAGCAGTTTAGTTACAGGGGCGGTGGGCTATGGCTACACCTTC	CASSLVTGAVGYGYTF
TRBV6-5	TRBJ1-2	-	TRBD1	TGTGCCAGCAGTTACTCAGGGACAGGGTTATTCTATGGCTACACCTTC	CASSYSGTGLFYGYTF
TRBV19	TRBJ2-3	-	-	TGTGCCAGTAGTCCCCATCAGGTCGATACGCAGTATTTT	CASSPHQVDTQYF
TRBV7-8	TRBJ2-3	-	TRBD1	TGTGCCAGCACCCTGGACAGGGACACAGATACGCAGTATTTT	CASTLDRDTDTQYF
TRBV5-1	TRBJ2-5	-	-	TGCGCCAGCAGCTTGGTAGAAGGGTCAGGGGAGACCCAGTACTTC	CASSLVEGSGETQYF
TRBV6-1	TRBJ2-5	-	TRBD1	TGTGCCAGCAGAGGGGGCGGAGAGACCCAGTACTTC	CASRGGGETQYF
TRBV11-2	TRBJ1-5	-	TRBD1	TGTGCCAGCAGCGACAGGGGGGATCCTAATCAGCCCCAGCATTTT	CASSDRGDPNQPQHF
TRBV30	TRBJ2-7	-	-	TGTGCCTGGAGTGTAGGGCTAGCTGGCTACGAGCAGTACTTC	CAWSVGLAGYEQYF
TRBV6-1	TRBJ2-7	-	TRBD2	TGTGCCAGCAGACTGGGAGCGGGAGGGTCCTACGAGCAGTACTTC	CASRLGAGGSYEQYF
TRBV7-9	TRBJ2-3	-	-	TGTGCCAGCAGTTTAGTGCGTACAGATACGCAGTATTTT	CASSLVRTDTQYF